The T cell receptor beta chain under discussion was sequenced for a study of blood T cell repertoires in COVID-19. Measured with immunoSEQ multiplex PCR; TCRdb has only the in-frame clones, and not every one. The top ten hold 3% to 4.5% of the sample, which has 200,000 to 250,000 clones, roughly 85% seen once. Germline V CDR1 and CDR2: MNHEY, SVGAGI. The CDR3 runs to 12 residues. The V end was cut by 8 bases, the J end by 6 bases, with 10 bases between. Clinical histories supplied by participants themselves formed the basis of cohort assignment. The receptor's source is a woman in her forties with acute COVID-19. The chain carries TRBV6-5 and TRBJ2-2; D is unclear. Sample: PBMCs or T cells enriched from blood (not recorded which). In DNA, the CDR3 is TGTGCCAGCCACAGAACCTCCGGGGAGCTGTTTTTT. This encodes CASHRTSGELFF.